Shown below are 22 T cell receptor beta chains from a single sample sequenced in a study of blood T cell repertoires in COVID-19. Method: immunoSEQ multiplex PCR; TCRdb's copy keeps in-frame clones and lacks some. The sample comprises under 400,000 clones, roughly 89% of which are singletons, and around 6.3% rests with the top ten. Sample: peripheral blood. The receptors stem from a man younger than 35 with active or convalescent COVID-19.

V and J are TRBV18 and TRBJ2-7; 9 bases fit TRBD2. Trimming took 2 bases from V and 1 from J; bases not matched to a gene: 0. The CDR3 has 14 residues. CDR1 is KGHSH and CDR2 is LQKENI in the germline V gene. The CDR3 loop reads CASSPAGGSYEQYF. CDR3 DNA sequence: TGTGCCAGCTCACCAGCGGGGGGGTCCTACGAGCAGTACTTC.

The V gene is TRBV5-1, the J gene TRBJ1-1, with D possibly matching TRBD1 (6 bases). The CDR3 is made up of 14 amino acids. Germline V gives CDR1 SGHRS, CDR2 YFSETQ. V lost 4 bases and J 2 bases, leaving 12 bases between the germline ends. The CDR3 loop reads CASSRTAVNTEAFF. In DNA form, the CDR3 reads TGCGCCAGCAGCAGGACAGCCGTTAACACTGAAGCTTTCTTT.

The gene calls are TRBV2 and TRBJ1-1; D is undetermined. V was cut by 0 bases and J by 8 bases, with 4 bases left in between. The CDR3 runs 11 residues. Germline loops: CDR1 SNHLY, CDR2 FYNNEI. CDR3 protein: CASSEAREAFF. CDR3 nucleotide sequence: TGTGCCAGCAGTGAAGCCAGGGAAGCTTTCTTT.

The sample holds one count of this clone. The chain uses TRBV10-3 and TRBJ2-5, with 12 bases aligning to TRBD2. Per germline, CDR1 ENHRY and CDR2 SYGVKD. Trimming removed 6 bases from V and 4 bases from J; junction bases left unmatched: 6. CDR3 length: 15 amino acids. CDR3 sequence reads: CAISRTSGDRETQYF. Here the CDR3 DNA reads TGTGCCATCAGCAGGACTAGCGGGGACCGAGAGACCCAGTACTTC.

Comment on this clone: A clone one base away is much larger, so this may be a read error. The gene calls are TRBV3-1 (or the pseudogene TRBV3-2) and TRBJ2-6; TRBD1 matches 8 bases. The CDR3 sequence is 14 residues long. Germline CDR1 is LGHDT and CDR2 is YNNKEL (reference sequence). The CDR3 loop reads CASRTGAGANVLTF. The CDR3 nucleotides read TGTGCCAGCAGGACAGGGGCTGGGGCCAACGTGCTGACTTTC.

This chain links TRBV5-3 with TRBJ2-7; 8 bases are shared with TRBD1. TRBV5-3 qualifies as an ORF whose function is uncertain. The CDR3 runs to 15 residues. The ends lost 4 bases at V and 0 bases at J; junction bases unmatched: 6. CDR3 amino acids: CARSGTGANSYEQYF. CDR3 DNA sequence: TGTGCCAGAAGCGGGACAGGCGCCAACTCCTACGAGCAGTACTTC.

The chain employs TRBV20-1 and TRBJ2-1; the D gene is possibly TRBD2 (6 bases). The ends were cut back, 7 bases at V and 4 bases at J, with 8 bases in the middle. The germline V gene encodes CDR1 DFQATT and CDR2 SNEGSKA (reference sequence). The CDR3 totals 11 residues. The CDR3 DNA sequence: TGCAGTGGAGGGAGGTACAATGAGCAGTTCTTC. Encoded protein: CSGGRYNEQFF.

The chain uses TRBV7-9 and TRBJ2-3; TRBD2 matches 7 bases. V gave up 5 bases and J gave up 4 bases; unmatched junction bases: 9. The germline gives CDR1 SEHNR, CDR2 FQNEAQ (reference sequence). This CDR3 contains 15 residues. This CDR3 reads CASSDSRLAADTQYF. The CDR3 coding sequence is TGTGCCAGCAGCGACAGTAGACTAGCTGCAGATACGCAGTATTTT.

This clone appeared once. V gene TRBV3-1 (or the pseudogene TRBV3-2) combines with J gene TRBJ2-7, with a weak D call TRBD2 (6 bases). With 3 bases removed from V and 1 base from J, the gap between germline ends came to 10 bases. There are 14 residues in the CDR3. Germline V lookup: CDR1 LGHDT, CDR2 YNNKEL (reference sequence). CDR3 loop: CASSQSGGSYEQYF. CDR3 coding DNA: TGTGCCAGCAGCCAGTCAGGAGGGTCCTACGAGCAGTACTTC.

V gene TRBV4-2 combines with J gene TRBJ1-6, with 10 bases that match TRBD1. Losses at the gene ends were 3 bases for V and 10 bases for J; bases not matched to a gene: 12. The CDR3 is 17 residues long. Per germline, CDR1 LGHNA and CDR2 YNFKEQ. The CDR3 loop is CASSHSTGGAVDSPLHF. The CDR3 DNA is TGTGCCAGCAGCCACTCGACAGGGGGCGCGGTTGACTCACCCCTCCACTTT.

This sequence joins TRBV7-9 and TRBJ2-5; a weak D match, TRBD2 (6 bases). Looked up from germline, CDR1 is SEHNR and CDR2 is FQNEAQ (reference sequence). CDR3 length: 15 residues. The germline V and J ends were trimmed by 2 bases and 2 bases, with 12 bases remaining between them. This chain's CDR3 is CASSLLSGGQETQYF. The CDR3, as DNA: TGTGCCAGCAGCTTATTATCCGGGGGACAAGAGACCCAGTACTTC.

DNA for the CDR3: TGCGCCAGCAGCCAAGATCCAGGGATGATCCCTTATGGCTACACCTTC. It translates to CASSQDPGMIPYGYTF. This rearrangement joins TRBV4-3 to TRBJ1-2; tentatively, D is TRBD1 (5 bases). Germline CDR1 and CDR2: LGHNA and YSLEER. The V end lost 0 bases, the J end lost 5 bases, and 16 bases lay between the germline ends. The CDR3 is 16 residues long.

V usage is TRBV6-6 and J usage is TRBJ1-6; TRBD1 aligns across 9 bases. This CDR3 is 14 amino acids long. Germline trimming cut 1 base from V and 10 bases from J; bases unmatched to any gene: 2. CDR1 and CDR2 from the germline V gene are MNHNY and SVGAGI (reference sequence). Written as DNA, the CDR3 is TGTGCCAGCAGTTACTGGACAGGGGAATCACCCCTCCACTTT. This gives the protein CASSYWTGESPLHF.

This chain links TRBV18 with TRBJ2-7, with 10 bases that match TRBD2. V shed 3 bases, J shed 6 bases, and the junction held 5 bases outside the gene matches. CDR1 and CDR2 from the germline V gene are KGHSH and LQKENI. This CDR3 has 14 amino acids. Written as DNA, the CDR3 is TGTGCCAGCTCACCCGGGACTAGCGCCAGCGAGCAGTACTTC. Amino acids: CASSPGTSASEQYF.

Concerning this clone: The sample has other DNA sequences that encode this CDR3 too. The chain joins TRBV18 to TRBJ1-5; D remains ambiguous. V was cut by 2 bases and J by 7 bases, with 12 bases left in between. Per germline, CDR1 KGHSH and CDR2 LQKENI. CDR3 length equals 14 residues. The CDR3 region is CASSPTGGNQPQHF. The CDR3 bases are TGTGCCAGCTCACCAACGGGAGGTAACCAGCCCCAGCATTTT.

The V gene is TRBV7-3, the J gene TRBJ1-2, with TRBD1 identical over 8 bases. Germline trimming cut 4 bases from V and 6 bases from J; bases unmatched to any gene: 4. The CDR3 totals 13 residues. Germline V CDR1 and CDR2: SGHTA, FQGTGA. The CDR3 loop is CASSSDRVHGYTF. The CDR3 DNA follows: TGTGCCAGCAGCTCGGACAGGGTACATGGCTACACCTTC.

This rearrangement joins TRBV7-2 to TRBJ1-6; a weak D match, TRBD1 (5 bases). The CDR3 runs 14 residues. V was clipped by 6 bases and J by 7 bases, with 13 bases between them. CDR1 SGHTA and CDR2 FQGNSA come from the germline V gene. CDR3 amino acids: CASRSGQTNSPLHF. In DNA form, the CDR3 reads TGTGCCAGCAGGTCTGGACAAACAAATTCACCCCTCCACTTT.

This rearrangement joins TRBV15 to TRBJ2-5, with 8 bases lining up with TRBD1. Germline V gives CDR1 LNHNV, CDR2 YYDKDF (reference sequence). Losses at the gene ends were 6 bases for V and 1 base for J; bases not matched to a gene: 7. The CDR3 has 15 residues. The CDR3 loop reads CATSTAGTGQETQYF. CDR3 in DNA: TGTGCCACCAGTACAGCCGGGACAGGCCAAGAGACCCAGTACTTC.

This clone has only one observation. The chain's CDR3 is CASSLGRKMRYEQYF. CDR3 coding DNA: TGTGCCAGCAGTTTAGGCAGAAAAATGAGGTACGAGCAGTACTTC. The chain combines TRBV28 with TRBJ2-7; D call uncertain. CDR3 size: 15 residues. V was shortened by 2 bases and J by 4 bases, with 15 bases between the two germline ends. CDR1 is MDHEN and CDR2 is SYDVKM in the germline V gene. The full variable domain, in which reference TRBV28 and TRBJ2-7 provide the parts outside the CDR3, is DVKVTQSSRYLVKRTGEKVFLECVQDMDHENMFWYRQDPGLGLRLIYFSYDVKMKEKGDIPEGYSVSREKKERFSLILESASTNQTSMYLCASSLGRKMRYEQYFGPGTRLTVT.

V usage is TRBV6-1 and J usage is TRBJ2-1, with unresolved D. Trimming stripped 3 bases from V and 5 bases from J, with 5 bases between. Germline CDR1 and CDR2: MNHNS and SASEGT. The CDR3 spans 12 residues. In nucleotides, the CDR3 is TGTGCCAGCAGTGACGCTAACAATGAGCAGTTCTTC. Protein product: CASSDANNEQFF.

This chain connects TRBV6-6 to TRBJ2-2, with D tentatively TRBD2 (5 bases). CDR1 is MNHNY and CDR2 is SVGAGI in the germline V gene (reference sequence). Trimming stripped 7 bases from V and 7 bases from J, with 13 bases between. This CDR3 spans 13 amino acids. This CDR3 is CASIPPGNGELFF. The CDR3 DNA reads TGTGCCAGCATACCTCCGGGGAACGGGGAGCTGTTTTTT.

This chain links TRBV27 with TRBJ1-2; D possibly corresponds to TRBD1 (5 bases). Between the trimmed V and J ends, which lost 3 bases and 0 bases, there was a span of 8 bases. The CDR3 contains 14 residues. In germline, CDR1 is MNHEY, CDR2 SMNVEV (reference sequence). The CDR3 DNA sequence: TGTGCCAGCAGTTTTGTGGGGCCTAACTATGGCTACACCTTC. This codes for CASSFVGPNYGYTF.